The rows below give T cell receptor beta chains drawn from one sample of a study of blood T cells in healthy people across ages. TCRdb reprocessed the 5' RACE reads with MiXCR, giving one entry per CDR3 protein. The sample holds 790,000 or so distinct CDR3 sequences, roughly three fifths seen once. Sequenced: blood. The receptors shown here come from a man aged 40-49 years in good health. Each CDR3 is given with its conserved first and last residue. The D gene is left open where the match is weak. Size is stated for part of the rows, as once, few or many counts, or as a class when the clone is expanded.

size: .; D: .; V: TRBV6-5; J: TRBJ1-2; CDR3: CASSYPDVHRLLKYGYTF; DNA: TGTGCCAGCAGTTACCCGGACGTCCACAGGCTTCTGAAATATGGCTACACCTTC
size: .; D: .; V: TRBV20-1; J: TRBJ2-4; CDR3: CSAPRLAKNIQYF; DNA: TGCAGTGCTCCAAGATTAGCCAAAAACATTCAGTACTTC
size: few; D: .; V: TRBV4-3; J: TRBJ2-3; CDR3: CASSQEVIGAETDTQYF; DNA: TGCGCCAGCAGCCAAGAGGTAATAGGAGCGGAAACAGATACGCAGTATTTT
size: .; D: .; V: TRBV3-1; J: TRBJ1-2; CDR3: CASSQGGSGFYYGYTF; DNA: TGTGCCAGCAGCCAGGGGGGGTCCGGCTTTTACTATGGCTACACCTTC
size: .; D: TRBD2; V: TRBV4-1; J: TRBJ2-4; CDR3: CASSPGGQGLNIQYF; DNA: TGCGCCAGCAGCCCGGGAGGGCAGGGATTAAACATTCAGTACTTC
size: .; D: TRBD1; V: TRBV25-1; J: TRBJ1-1; CDR3: CASTKTGNAFF; DNA: TGTGCCAGTACTAAGACAGGGAATGCTTTCTTT
size: .; D: .; V: TRBV7-2; J: TRBJ1-2; CDR3: CASSQWTEANYGYTF; DNA: TGTGCCAGCAGCCAATGGACCGAAGCTAACTATGGCTACACCTTC
size: .; D: .; V: TRBV7-2; J: TRBJ2-7; CDR3: CASSETQGPYNEQYF; DNA: TGTGCCAGCAGCGAGACCCAGGGTCCCTACAATGAGCAGTACTTC
size: .; D: .; V: TRBV11-2; J: TRBJ2-7; CDR3: CASSLEARTVTYEQYF; DNA: TGTGCCAGCAGCTTAGAAGCGCGGACGGTGACCTACGAGCAGTACTTC
size: few; D: .; V: TRBV3-1; J: TRBJ1-1; CDR3: CASSQNGRTEAFF; DNA: TGTGCCAGCAGCCAAAACGGGCGGACTGAAGCTTTCTTT
size: .; D: .; V: TRBV7-2; J: TRBJ2-3; CDR3: CASSLHPRTDTQYF; DNA: TGTGCCAGCAGTCTGCACCCGCGCACAGATACGCAGTATTTT
size: .; D: TRBD2; V: TRBV2; J: TRBJ2-3; CDR3: CASRRLAGMSDTQYF; DNA: TGTGCCAGCAGGCGGTTAGCGGGAATGTCAGATACGCAGTATTTT
size: few; D: .; V: TRBV27; J: TRBJ2-7; CDR3: CASSLGGAGEYEQYF; DNA: TGTGCCAGCAGTTTAGGGGGGGCCGGTGAGTACGAGCAGTACTTC
size: .; D: .; V: TRBV6-2/TRBV6-3; J: TRBJ1-2; CDR3: CASSYGRARNYGYTF; DNA: TGTGCCAGCAGTTACGGGAGGGCGCGGAACTATGGCTACACCTTC
size: .; D: TRBD1; V: TRBV20-1; J: TRBJ1-5; CDR3: CSALQGPGQPQHF; DNA: TGCAGTGCGCTACAGGGGCCGGGCCAGCCCCAGCATTTT
size: .; D: TRBD1; V: TRBV27; J: TRBJ1-4; CDR3: CASSSDRGGGEKLFF; DNA: TGTGCCAGCAGCTCAGACAGGGGTGGAGGTGAAAAACTGTTTTTT
size: few; D: TRBD1; V: TRBV3-1; J: TRBJ2-7; CDR3: CASSPHRDRRNYEQYF; DNA: TGTGCCAGCAGCCCTCACCGGGACAGACGAAACTACGAGCAGTACTTC
size: .; D: .; V: TRBV5-6; J: TRBJ2-2; CDR3: CASSPSFGSVTGELFF; DNA: TGTGCCAGCAGCCCATCGTTCGGATCGGTCACCGGGGAGCTGTTTTTT
size: .; D: TRBD1; V: TRBV9; J: TRBJ1-2; CDR3: CTSSEGDSQHYGYTF; DNA: TGTACCAGCAGCGAAGGGGACAGCCAACACTATGGCTACACCTTC
size: .; D: .; V: TRBV6-5; J: TRBJ2-5; CDR3: CASSERTGPGETQYF; DNA: TGTGCCAGCAGTGAACGAACGGGACCCGGGGAGACCCAGTACTTC
size: few; D: TRBD2; V: TRBV20-1; J: TRBJ2-7; CDR3: CSARVTSGSDEQYF; DNA: TGCAGTGCTAGAGTTACTAGCGGGAGCGACGAGCAGTACTTC
size: .; D: .; V: TRBV9; J: TRBJ2-3; CDR3: CASSPRGVGATDTQYF; DNA: TGTGCCAGCAGCCCTCGTGGGGTGGGGGCTACAGATACGCAGTATTTT
size: .; D: .; V: TRBV6-2/TRBV6-3; J: TRBJ2-1; CDR3: CASSYPPNEQFF; DNA: TGTGCCAGCAGTTATCCTCCCAATGAGCAGTTCTTC
size: .; D: .; V: TRBV6-6; J: TRBJ2-5; CDR3: CASSYQRPGRETQYF; DNA: TGTGCCAGCAGTTACCAAAGACCCGGGCGAGAGACCCAGTACTTC
size: few; D: .; V: TRBV5-5; J: TRBJ1-2; CDR3: CASSLEPGFNYGYTF; DNA: TGTGCCAGCAGCTTGGAGCCGGGTTTTAACTATGGCTACACCTTC
size: .; D: .; V: TRBV9; J: TRBJ1-1; CDR3: CASSVAHRGADTEAFF; DNA: TGTGCCAGCAGCGTAGCTCATAGGGGGGCGGACACTGAAGCTTTCTTT
size: few; D: TRBD2; V: TRBV27; J: TRBJ2-1; CDR3: CASSLAGGAEEFF; DNA: TGTGCCAGCAGTCTAGCGGGAGGAGCAGAGGAGTTCTTC
size: .; D: TRBD2; V: TRBV6-2/TRBV6-3; J: TRBJ2-7; CDR3: CASRGWIAGGTFTRYEQYF; DNA: TGTGCCAGCAGAGGGTGGATAGCGGGAGGAACGTTTACCCGGTACGAGCAGTACTTC
size: .; D: TRBD2; V: TRBV7-2; J: TRBJ2-2; CDR3: CASSLMTGGGTGELFF; DNA: TGTGCCAGCAGCTTAATGACGGGAGGGGGCACCGGGGAGCTGTTTTTT
size: few; D: .; V: TRBV29-1; J: TRBJ2-1; CDR3: CSARGVSGNEQFF; DNA: TGCAGCGCTAGAGGGGTTTCGGGGAATGAGCAGTTCTTC
size: .; D: .; V: TRBV27; J: TRBJ2-3; CDR3: CASTTASRDTQYF; DNA: TGTGCCAGCACAACAGCCAGCCGGGATACGCAGTATTTT
size: many; D: TRBD1; V: TRBV7-2; J: TRBJ1-5; CDR3: CASSLTGQDYSNQPQHF; DNA: TGTGCCAGCAGCTTAACCGGACAGGATTATAGCAATCAGCCCCAGCATTTT
size: few; D: .; V: TRBV2; J: TRBJ2-7; CDR3: CASRLDRAVSSYEQYF; DNA: TGTGCCAGCAGACTTGACCGGGCCGTAAGCTCCTACGAGCAGTACTTC
size: .; D: .; V: TRBV12-3/TRBV12-4; J: TRBJ1-2; CDR3: CASSGQQYLYGYTF; DNA: TGTGCCAGCAGTGGACAGCAATATCTCTATGGCTACACCTTC
size: .; D: .; V: TRBV9; J: TRBJ2-5; CDR3: CASSAPSGPLFETQYF; DNA: TGTGCCAGCAGCGCCCCGAGCGGGCCCCTTTTTGAGACCCAGTACTTC
size: few; D: .; V: TRBV15; J: TRBJ2-3; CDR3: CATSTRRVVTDTQYF; DNA: TGTGCCACCAGCACTCGGCGGGTAGTCACAGATACGCAGTATTTT
size: few; D: TRBD2; V: TRBV5-1; J: TRBJ2-3; CDR3: CASRPFSGGAPDTQYF; DNA: TGCGCCAGCAGGCCATTTAGCGGGGGGGCCCCAGATACGCAGTATTTT
size: .; D: .; V: TRBV28; J: TRBJ2-1; CDR3: CAGRRGRTAGEQFF; DNA: TGTGCCGGACGTCGAGGCCGAACGGCTGGAGAGCAGTTCTTC
size: .; D: .; V: TRBV29-1; J: TRBJ2-7; CDR3: CSGGQSGGEQYF; DNA: TGCAGCGGGGGACAATCTGGAGGTGAGCAGTACTTC
size: .; D: TRBD1; V: TRBV7-2; J: TRBJ2-5; CDR3: CASSLKTRTGPETQYF; DNA: TGTGCCAGCAGCTTAAAGACGCGGACAGGGCCAGAGACCCAGTACTTC
size: few; D: .; V: TRBV20-1; J: TRBJ2-7; CDR3: CSARDGPSYEQYF; DNA: TGCAGTGCTAGAGATGGACCGTCCTACGAGCAGTACTTC
size: .; D: TRBD2; V: TRBV3-1; J: TRBJ2-5; CDR3: CASSQQGGEETQYF; DNA: TGTGCCAGCAGCCAACAGGGAGGGGAAGAGACCCAGTACTTC
size: few; D: .; V: TRBV29-1; J: TRBJ2-7; CDR3: CSVVGGPSSYEQYF; DNA: TGCAGCGTTGTGGGCGGACCAAGCTCCTACGAGCAGTACTTC
size: .; D: .; V: TRBV5-5; J: TRBJ1-4; CDR3: CASSLPRGPDEKLFF; DNA: TGTGCCAGCAGCTTGCCACGGGGGCCAGATGAAAAACTGTTTTTT
size: few; D: TRBD2; V: TRBV5-4; J: TRBJ2-5; CDR3: CASSRDGGETQYF; DNA: TGTGCCAGCAGCCGGGACGGGGGGGAGACCCAGTACTTC
size: few; D: TRBD2; V: TRBV10-3; J: TRBJ2-3; CDR3: CAISRRLAGTVTDTQYF; DNA: TGTGCCATCAGTCGTCGGCTAGCGGGGACCGTCACAGATACGCAGTATTTT
size: .; D: TRBD2; V: TRBV7-8; J: TRBJ2-7; CDR3: CASSQIAGAPNEQYF; DNA: TGTGCCAGCAGCCAAATAGCGGGAGCGCCGAACGAGCAGTACTTC
size: few; D: .; V: TRBV27; J: TRBJ2-7; CDR3: CASSPVELHEQYF; DNA: TGTGCCAGCAGTCCAGTGGAGCTCCACGAGCAGTACTTC
size: once; D: TRBD2; V: TRBV20-1; J: TRBJ2-1; CDR3: CSARELAGGVPYNEQFF; DNA: TGCAGTGCTAGAGAGTTAGCGGGAGGGGTACCATACAATGAGCAGTTCTTC
size: .; D: .; V: TRBV20-1; J: TRBJ2-5; CDR3: CSAREALLGETQYF; DNA: TGCAGTGCTAGAGAAGCTCTCCTAGGGGAGACCCAGTACTTC
size: .; D: TRBD2; V: TRBV7-2; J: TRBJ2-5; CDR3: CASSLNSGRVETQYF; DNA: TGTGCCAGCAGCTTAAACAGCGGGAGGGTTGAGACCCAGTACTTC
size: few; D: .; V: TRBV6-2/TRBV6-3; J: TRBJ2-7; CDR3: CASSSPYHSLQQYF; DNA: TGTGCCAGCAGTTCACCCTACCACTCCTTGCAGCAGTACTTC
size: .; D: .; V: TRBV12-3/TRBV12-4; J: TRBJ1-2; CDR3: CASSLGGWRSGYTF; DNA: TGTGCCAGCTCCTTGGGGGGGTGGCGTTCTGGCTACACCTTC
size: .; D: .; V: TRBV21-1; J: TRBJ1-6; CDR3: CASSKAGDRGLRNSPLHF; DNA: TGTGCCAGCAGCAAAGCAGGGGACAGGGGGCTGCGTAATTCACCCCTCCACTTT
size: .; D: TRBD2; V: TRBV20-1; J: TRBJ2-1; CDR3: CSARFGLAGGALNEQFF; DNA: TGCAGTGCTAGATTTGGACTAGCGGGAGGGGCCCTCAATGAGCAGTTCTTC